This TCR beta chain originates from a study of T-cell reconstitution after alpha-beta-depleted transplantation in children. This clonotype was detected ten times or more. Germline lookup yields CDR1 SGHRS and CDR2 YFSETQ. This CDR3 has 12 residues. With 4 bases removed from V and 7 bases from J, the gap between germline ends came to 8 bases. Unique molecular identifiers were incorporated during preparation of the TCRbeta library. TCRdb reprocessed the PCR reads via MiXCR and lists one record per CDR3 protein. The table has about 200,000 distinct CDR3 sequences, approximately 6.9% seen once. The clonotype originates from a boy aged 2 to 10 with acute lymphoblastic leukemia, due to receive a stem cell transplant. The chain is built from TRBV5-1 and TRBJ2-2; D ambiguous. This specimen consisted of PBMCs, obtained before TCRalphabeta/CD19-depleted stem cell transplant. CDR3 nucleotides: TGCGCCAGCAGCCTACCGGGCGGGGAGCTGTTTTTT. This translates into CASSLPGGELFF.